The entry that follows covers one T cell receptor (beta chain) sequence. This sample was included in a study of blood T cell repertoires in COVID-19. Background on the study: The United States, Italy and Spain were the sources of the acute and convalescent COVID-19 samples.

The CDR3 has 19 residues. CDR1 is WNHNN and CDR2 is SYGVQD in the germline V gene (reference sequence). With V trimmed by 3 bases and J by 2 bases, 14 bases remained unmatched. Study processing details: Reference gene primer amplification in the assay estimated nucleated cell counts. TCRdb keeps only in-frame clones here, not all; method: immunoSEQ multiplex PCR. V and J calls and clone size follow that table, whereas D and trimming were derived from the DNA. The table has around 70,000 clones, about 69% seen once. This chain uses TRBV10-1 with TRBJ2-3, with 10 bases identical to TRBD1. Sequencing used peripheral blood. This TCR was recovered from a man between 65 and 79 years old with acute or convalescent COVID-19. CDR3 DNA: TGCGCCAGCAGTGATATGATAGGTACCGGGACAGGGGCCACAGATACGCAGTATTTT. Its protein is CASSDMIGTGTGATDTQYF.